This T cell receptor beta chain originates from a study of cytomegalovirus exposure and HLA in healthy donors. PCR employed 60 Vbeta and 13 Jbeta primers. Measured with immunoSEQ multiplex PCR; TCRdb has only the in-frame clones, and not every one. The sample includes nearly 200,000 clones, 80% to 85% of them seen just once. Overall study results and limits: Approximately 160 TCR beta chains were listed as cytomegalovirus-associated.

Details on this clone: Its matching antigen is unknown.

The CDR3 spans 11 residues. V was pared by 5 bases and J by 5 bases, with 6 bases between. Germline lookup yields CDR1 SEHNR and CDR2 FQNEAQ (reference sequence). This receptor was obtained from a woman aged 45-60 years in good health and CMV-seropositive. This sequence joins TRBV7-9 and TRBJ2-5, with D uncertain. Material: PBMCs. The CDR3 here is CASSPLETQYF. CDR3 bases: TGTGCCAGCAGCCCCCTGGAGACCCAGTACTTC.